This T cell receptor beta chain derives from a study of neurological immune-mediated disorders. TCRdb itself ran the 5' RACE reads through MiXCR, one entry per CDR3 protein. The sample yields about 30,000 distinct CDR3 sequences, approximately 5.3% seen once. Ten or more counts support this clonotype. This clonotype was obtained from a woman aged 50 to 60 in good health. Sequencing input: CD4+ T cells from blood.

This CDR3 is CASSSSGTGGFKQYF. The CDR3 DNA reads as TGTGCCAGCAGCAGCTCCGGGACAGGGGGCTTTAAGCAGTACTTC. J is TRBJ2-7 and V is TRBV5-6; 12 nucleotides agree with TRBD1. V shed 4 bases and J 8 bases; nucleotides not matched to a gene: 10. The length of the CDR3 is 15 residues. Germline V gene data show CDR1 as SGHDT and CDR2 as YYEEEE.